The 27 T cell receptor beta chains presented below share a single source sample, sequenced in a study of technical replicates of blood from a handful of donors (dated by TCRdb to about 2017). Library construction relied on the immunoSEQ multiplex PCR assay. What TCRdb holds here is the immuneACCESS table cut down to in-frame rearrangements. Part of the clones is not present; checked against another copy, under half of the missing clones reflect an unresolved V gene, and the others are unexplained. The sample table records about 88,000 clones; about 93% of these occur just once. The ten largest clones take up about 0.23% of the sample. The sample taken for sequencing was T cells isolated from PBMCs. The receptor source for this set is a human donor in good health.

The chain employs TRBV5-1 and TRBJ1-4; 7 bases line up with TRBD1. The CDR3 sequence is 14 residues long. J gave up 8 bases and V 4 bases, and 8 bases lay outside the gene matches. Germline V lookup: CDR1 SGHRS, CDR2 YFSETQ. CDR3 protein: CASSQGTEGEKLFF. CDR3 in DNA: TGCGCCAGCAGCCAAGGGACAGAGGGAGAAAAACTGTTTTTT.

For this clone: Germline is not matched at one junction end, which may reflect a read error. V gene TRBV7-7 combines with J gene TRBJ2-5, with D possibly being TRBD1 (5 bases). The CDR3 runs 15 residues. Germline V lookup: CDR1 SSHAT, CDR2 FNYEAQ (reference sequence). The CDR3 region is CASSLNKGYQETQYF. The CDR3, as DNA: TGTGCTAGCAGCTTAAACAAGGGGTACCAAGAGACCCAGTACTTC.

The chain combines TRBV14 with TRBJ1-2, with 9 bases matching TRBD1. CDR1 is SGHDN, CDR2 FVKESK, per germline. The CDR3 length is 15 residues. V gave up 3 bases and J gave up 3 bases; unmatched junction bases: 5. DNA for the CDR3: TGTGCCAGCAGCCAGGGACAGGGCAGCTACTATGGCTACACCTTC. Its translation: CASSQGQGSYYGYTF.

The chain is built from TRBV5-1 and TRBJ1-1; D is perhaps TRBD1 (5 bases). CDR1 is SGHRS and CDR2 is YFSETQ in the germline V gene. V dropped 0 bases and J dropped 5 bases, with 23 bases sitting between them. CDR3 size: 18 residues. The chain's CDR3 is CASSLGGGVRAGGTEAFF. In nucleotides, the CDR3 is TGCGCCAGCAGCTTGGGAGGAGGGGTAAGGGCCGGCGGGACTGAAGCTTTCTTT.

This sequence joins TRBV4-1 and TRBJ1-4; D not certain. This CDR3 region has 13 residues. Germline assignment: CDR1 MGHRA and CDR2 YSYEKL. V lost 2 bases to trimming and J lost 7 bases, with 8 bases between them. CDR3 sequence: CASSQTRGEKLFF. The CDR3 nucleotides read TGCGCCAGCAGCCAAACCAGAGGTGAAAAACTGTTTTTT.

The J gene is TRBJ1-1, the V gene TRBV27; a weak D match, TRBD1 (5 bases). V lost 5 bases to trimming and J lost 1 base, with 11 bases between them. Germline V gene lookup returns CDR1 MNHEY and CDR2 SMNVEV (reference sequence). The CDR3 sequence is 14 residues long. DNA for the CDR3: TGTGCCAGCAGTCCCACAGGAGCGAACACTGAAGCTTTCTTT. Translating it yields CASSPTGANTEAFF.

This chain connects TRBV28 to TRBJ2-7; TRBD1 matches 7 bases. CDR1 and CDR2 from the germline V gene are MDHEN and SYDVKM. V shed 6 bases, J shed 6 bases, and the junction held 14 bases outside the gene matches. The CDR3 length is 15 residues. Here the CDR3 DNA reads TGTGCCAGCAGCCAGCTCGACAGGGATGGAGGCGAGCAGTACTTC. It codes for CASSQLDRDGGEQYF.

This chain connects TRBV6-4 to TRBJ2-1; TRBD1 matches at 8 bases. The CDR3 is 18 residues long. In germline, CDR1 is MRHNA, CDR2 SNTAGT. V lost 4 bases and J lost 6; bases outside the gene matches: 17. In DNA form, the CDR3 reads TGTGCCAGCAGTGCCCGAGGACAGGGCCGGGCTCGAAGCAATGAGCAGTTCTTC. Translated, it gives CASSARGQGRARSNEQFF.

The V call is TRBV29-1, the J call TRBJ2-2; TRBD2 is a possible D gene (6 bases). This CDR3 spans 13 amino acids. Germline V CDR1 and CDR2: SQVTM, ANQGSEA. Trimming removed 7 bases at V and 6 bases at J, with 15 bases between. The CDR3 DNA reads TGCAGCGCCCGGGAGTCGGGCCCCGGGGAGCTGTTTTTT. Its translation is CSARESGPGELFF.

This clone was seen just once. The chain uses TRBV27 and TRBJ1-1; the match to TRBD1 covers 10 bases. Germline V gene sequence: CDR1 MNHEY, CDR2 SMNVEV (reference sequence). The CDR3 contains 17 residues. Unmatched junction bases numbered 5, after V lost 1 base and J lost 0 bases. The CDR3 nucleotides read TGTGCCAGCAGTTTATTAGGGACAGGGGCGGTGAACACTGAAGCTTTCTTT. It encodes CASSLLGTGAVNTEAFF.

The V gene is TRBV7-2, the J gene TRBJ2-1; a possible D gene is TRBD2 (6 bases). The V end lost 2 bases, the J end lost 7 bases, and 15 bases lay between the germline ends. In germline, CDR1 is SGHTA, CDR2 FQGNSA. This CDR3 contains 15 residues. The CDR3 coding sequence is TGTGCCAGCAGCTTAAGGAGGGCCTCGGGAAATGAGCAGTTCTTC. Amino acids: CASSLRRASGNEQFF.

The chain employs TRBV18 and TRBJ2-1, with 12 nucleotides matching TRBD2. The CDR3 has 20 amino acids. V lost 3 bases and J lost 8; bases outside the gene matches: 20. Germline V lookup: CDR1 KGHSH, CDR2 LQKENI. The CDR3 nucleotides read TGTGCCAGCTCACCGTCCCTGCGACTAGCGGGAGAAGGCGGGCTAGATGAGCAGTTCTTC. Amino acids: CASSPSLRLAGEGGLDEQFF.

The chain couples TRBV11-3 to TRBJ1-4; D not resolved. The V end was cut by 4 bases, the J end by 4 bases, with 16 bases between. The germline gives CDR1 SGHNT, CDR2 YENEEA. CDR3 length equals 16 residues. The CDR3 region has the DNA TGTGCCAGCAGCTCGAACAGAAAGCTCAATAATGAAAAACTGTTTTTT. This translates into CASSSNRKLNNEKLFF.

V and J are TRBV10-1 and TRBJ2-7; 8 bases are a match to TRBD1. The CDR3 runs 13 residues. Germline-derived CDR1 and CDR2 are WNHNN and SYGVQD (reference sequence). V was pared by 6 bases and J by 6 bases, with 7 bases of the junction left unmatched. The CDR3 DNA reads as TGCGCCAGCAGCGCCCGGACAGGGTTCGAGCAGTACTTC. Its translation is CASSARTGFEQYF.

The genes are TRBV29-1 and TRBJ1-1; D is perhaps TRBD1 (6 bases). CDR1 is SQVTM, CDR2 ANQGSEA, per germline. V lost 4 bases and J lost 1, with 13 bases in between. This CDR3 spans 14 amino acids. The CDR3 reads CSVGTALSNTEAFF. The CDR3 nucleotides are TGCAGCGTTGGGACAGCTCTCTCGAACACTGAAGCTTTCTTT.

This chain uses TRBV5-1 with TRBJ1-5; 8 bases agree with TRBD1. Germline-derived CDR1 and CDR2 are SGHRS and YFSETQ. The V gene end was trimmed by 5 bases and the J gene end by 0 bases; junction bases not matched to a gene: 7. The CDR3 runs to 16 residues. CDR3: CASSNRGFNSNQPQHF. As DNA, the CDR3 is TGCGCCAGCAGTAACAGGGGGTTCAATAGCAATCAGCCCCAGCATTTT.

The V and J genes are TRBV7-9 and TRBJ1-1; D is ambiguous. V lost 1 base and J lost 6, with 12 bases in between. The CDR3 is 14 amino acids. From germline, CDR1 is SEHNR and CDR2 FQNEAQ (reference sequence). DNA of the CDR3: TGTGCCAGCAGCTTAGAATCCTCCGTATCTGAAGCTTTCTTT. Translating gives CASSLESSVSEAFF.

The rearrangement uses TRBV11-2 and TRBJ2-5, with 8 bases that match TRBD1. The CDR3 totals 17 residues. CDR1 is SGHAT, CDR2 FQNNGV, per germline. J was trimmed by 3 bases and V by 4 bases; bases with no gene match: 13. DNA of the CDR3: TGTGCCAGCAGCTGGGGGATGGACAGGGTTGGGAAAGAGACCCAGTACTTC. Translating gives CASSWGMDRVGKETQYF.

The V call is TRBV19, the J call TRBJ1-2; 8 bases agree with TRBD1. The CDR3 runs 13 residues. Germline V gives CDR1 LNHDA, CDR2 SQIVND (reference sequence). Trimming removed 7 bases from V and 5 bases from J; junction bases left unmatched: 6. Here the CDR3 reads CASNPYRGYGYTF. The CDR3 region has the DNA TGTGCCAGTAACCCCTACAGGGGGTATGGCTACACCTTC.

The CDR3 DNA reads TGTGCCAGCAGCCGAGAGGGGACAGCGAACACTGAAGCTTTCTTT. This encodes CASSREGTANTEAFF. The chain employs TRBV11-2 and TRBJ1-1; 7 bases match TRBD1. J lost 1 base, V lost 5 bases, and 7 bases had no gene match. Germline CDR1 reads SGHAT; CDR2 reads FQNNGV. The CDR3 loop spans 15 amino acids.

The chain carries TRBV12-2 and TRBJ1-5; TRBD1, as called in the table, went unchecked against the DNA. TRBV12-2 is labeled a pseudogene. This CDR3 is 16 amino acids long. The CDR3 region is CASRTSPGQGAQPQHF. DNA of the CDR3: TGTGCAAGTCGCACAAGCCCGGGACAGGGAGCTCAGCCCCAGCATTTT.

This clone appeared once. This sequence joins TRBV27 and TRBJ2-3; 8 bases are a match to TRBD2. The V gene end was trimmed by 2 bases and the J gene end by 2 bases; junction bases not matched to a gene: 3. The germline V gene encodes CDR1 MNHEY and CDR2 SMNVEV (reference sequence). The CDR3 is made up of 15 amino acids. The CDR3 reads CASSLVAGLTDTQYF. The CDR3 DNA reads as TGTGCCAGCAGTTTAGTAGCGGGACTCACAGATACGCAGTATTTT.

The DNA of the CDR3 is TGTGCCGGCACACGAGCGGGAGGGCCGTTGGCCAAAAACATTCAGTACTTC. Protein product: CAGTRAGGPLAKNIQYF. This sequence joins TRBV13 and TRBJ2-4; 10 nucleotides line up with TRBD2. Germline assignment: CDR1 PRHDT and CDR2 FYEKMQ (reference sequence). This CDR3 is 17 amino acids long. The ends lost 11 bases at V and 1 base at J; junction bases unmatched: 14.

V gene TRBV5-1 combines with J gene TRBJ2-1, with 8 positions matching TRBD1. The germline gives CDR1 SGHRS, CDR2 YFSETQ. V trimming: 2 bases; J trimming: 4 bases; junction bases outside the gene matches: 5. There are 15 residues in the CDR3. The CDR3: CASSLRQGSYNEQFF. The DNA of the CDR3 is TGCGCCAGCAGCTTACGACAGGGGTCATACAATGAGCAGTTCTTC.

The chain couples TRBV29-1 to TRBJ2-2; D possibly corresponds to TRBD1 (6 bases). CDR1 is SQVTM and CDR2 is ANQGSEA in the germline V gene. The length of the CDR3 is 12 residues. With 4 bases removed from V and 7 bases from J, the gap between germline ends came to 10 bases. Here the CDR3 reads CSVGGLGGELFF. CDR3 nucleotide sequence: TGCAGCGTTGGGGGGCTCGGCGGGGAGCTGTTTTTT.

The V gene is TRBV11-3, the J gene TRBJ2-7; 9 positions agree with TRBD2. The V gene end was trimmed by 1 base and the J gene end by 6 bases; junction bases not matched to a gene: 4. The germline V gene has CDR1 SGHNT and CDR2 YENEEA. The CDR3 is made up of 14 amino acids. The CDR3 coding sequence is TGTGCCAGCAGCTTAGGGGTTAGCGGGAGCGAGCAGTACTTC. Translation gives CASSLGVSGSEQYF.

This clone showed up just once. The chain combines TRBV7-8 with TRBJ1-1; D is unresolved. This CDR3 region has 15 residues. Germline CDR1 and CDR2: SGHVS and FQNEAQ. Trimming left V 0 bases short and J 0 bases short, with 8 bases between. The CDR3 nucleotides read TGTGCCAGCAGCTTAGCGCGGCTCATGAACACTGAAGCTTTCTTT. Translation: CASSLARLMNTEAFF.